The following is a T cell receptor beta chain sequence with its context. These data belong to a study of control samples from healthy donors and cancer patients. Using immunoSEQ multiplex PCR, the repertoire was profiled, and TCRdb retains in-frame clones only, with some absent. This table has roughly 120,000 clones, 88% appearing once. Germline CDR1 is SGHNT and CDR2 is YYREEE (reference sequence). The junction had 9 bases not matched to a gene; V was cut back by 4 bases and J by 2 bases. The CDR3 contains 15 residues. The clonotype comes from an older woman in good health. Sequencing was carried out using blood. The chain combines TRBV5-4 with TRBJ2-7; 7 nucleotides agree with TRBD2. The CDR3 DNA reads TGTGCCAGCAGCCAAGCTAGCGGCGCTACCTACGAGCAGTACTTC. This sequence encodes CASSQASGATYEQYF. The whole variable domain, remainder taken from reference TRBV5-4 and TRBJ2-7, is ETGVTQSPTHLIKTRGQQVTLRCSSQSGHNTVSWYQQALGQGPQFIFQYYREEENGRGNFPPRFSGLQFPNYSSELNVNALELDDSALYLCASSQASGATYEQYFGPGTRLTVT.